This T cell receptor beta chain derives from a study of T cells in Graves' hyperthyroidism and ophthalmopathy. Clinical symptoms, serum thyroxine and TRAb, thyroid ultrasound and orbital computed tomography were used for the diagnoses. The V and J ends lost 7 bases and 4 bases, in that order; junction bases with no gene match: 4. The CDR3 totals 15 residues. The germline V gene encodes CDR1 SNHLY and CDR2 FYNNEI. RNA transcripts served as the template for amplifying TCR beta CDR3 regions. First-round RT-PCR targeting the TCR CDR3 was performed with the HTBI primer set. MiXCR, run by TCRdb on the multiplex PCR reads, gives a single entry per CDR3 protein. The sample shows over 550,000 distinct CDR3 sequences, approximately 15% of them seen only once.

The TCR originated in a woman aged 18-29 years with Graves' hyperthyroidism. The chain links TRBV2 to TRBJ2-5; 15 bases are shared with TRBD2. The sequenced sample consisted of blood. CDR3 protein: CASIGGLAGGETQYF. Written as DNA, the CDR3 is TGTGCCAGCATTGGGGGACTAGCGGGAGGAGAGACCCAGTACTTC.